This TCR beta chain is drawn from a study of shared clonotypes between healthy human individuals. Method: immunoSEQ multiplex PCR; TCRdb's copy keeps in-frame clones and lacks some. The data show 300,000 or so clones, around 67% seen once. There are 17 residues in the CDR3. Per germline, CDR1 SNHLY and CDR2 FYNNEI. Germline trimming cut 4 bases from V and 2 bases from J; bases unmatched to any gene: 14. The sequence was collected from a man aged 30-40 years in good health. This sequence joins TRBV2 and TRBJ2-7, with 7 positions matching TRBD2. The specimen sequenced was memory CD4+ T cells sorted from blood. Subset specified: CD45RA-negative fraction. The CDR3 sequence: CASSGAWEGSLTYEQYF. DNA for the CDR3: TGTGCCAGCAGTGGGGCCTGGGAGGGAAGTTTAACCTACGAGCAGTACTTC. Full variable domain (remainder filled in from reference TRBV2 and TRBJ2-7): EPEVTQTPSHQVTQMGQEVILRCVPISNHLYFYWYRQILGQKVEFLVSFYNNEISEKSEIFDDQFSVERPDGSNFTLKIRSTKLEDSAMYFCASSGAWEGSLTYEQYFGPGTRLTVT.